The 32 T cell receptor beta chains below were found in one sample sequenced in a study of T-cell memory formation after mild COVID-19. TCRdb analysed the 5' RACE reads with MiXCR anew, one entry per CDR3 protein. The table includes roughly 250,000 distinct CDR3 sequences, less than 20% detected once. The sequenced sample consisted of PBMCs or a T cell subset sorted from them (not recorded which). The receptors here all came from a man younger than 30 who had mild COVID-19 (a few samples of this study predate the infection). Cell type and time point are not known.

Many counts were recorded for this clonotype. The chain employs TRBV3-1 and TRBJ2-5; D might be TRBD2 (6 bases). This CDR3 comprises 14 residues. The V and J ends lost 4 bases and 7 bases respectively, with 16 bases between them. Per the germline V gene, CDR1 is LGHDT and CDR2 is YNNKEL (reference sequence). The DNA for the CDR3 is TGTGCCAGCAGCCCCGGGACTGACGGGAGGACCCAGTACTTC. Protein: CASSPGTDGRTQYF.

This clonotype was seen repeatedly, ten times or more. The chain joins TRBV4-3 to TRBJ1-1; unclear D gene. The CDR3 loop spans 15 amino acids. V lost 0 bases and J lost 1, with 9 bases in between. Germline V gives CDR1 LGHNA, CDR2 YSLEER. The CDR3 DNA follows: TGCGCCAGCAGCCAAGAGAGGCAAGCGAACACTGAAGCTTTCTTT. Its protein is CASSQERQANTEAFF.

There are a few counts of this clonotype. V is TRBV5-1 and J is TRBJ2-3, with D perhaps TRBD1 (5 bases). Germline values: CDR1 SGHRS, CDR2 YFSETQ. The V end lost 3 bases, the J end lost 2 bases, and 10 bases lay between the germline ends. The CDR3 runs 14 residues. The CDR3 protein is CASSSDSVTDTQYF. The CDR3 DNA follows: TGCGCCAGCAGCTCCGACAGTGTCACAGATACGCAGTATTTT.

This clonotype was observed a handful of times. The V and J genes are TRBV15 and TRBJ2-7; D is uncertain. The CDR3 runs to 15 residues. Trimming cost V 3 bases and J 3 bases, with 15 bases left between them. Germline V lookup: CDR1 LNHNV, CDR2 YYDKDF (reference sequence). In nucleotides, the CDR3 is TGTGCCACCAGCAGGGGCCCTCCCGGGCACTACGAGCAGTACGTC. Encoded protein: CATSRGPPGHYEQYV.

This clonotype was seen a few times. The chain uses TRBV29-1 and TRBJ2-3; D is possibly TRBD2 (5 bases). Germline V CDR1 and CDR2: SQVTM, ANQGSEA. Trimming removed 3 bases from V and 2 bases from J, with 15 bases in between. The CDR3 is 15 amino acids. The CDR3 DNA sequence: TGCAGCGTTGACAGTCGGAGGTCTGCCACAGATACGCAGTATTTT. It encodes CSVDSRRSATDTQYF.

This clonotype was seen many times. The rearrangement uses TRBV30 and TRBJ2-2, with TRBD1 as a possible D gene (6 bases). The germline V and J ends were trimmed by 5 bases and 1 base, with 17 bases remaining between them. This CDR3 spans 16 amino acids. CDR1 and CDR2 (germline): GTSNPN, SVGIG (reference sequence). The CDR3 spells CAWDLALGGNTGELFF. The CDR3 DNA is TGTGCCTGGGATCTTGCGCTAGGGGGGAACACCGGGGAGCTGTTTTTT.

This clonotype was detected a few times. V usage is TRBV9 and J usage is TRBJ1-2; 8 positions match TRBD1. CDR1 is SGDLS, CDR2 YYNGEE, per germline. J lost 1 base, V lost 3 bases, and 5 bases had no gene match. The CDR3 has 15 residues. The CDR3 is CASSARDRLNYGYTF. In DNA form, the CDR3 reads TGTGCCAGCAGCGCTAGGGACAGGCTTAACTATGGCTACACCTTC.

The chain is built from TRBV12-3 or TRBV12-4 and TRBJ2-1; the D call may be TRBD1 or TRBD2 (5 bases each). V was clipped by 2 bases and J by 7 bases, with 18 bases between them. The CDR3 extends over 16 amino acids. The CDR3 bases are TGTGCCAGCAGTTTATCCGGGGCTGGGATTTGGAATGAGCAGTTCTTC. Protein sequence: CASSLSGAGIWNEQFF.

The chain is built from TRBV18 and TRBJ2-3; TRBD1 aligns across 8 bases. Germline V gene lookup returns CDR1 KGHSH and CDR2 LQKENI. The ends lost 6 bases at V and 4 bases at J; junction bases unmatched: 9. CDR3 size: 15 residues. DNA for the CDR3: TGTGCCAGCTCCCCCAGGGGGCGCCCATCAGATACGCAGTATTTT. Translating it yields CASSPRGRPSDTQYF.

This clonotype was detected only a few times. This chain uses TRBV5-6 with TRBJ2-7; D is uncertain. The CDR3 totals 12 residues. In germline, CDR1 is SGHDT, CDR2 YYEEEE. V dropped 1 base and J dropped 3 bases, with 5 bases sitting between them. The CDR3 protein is CASSLWGYEQYV. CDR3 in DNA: TGTGCCAGCAGCTTGTGGGGCTACGAGCAGTACGTC.

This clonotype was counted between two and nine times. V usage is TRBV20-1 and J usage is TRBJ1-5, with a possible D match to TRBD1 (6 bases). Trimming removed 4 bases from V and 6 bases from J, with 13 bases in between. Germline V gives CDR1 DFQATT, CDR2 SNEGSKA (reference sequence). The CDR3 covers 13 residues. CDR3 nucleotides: TGCAGTGCTATCTTGGAGGGGGGTCAGCCCCAGCATTTT. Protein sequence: CSAILEGGQPQHF.

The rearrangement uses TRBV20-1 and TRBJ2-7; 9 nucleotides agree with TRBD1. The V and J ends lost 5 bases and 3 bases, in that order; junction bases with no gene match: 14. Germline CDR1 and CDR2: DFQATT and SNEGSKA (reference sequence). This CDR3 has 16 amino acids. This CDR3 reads CSAGRTGVKLDYEQYF. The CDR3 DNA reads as TGCAGTGCTGGAAGGACAGGGGTTAAGTTGGACTACGAGCAGTACTTC.

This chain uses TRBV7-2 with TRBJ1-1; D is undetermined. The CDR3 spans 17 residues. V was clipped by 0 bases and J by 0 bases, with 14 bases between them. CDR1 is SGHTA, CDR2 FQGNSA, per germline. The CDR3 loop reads CASSLAIMGQMNTEAFF. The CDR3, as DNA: TGTGCCAGCAGCTTAGCGATAATGGGCCAAATGAACACTGAAGCTTTCTTT. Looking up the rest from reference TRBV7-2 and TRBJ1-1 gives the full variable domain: GAGVSQSPSNKVTEKGKDVELRCDPISGHTALYWYRQSLGQGLEFLIYFQGNSAPDKSGLPSDRFSAERTGGSVSTLTIQRTQQEDSAVYLCASSLAIMGQMNTEAFFGQGTRLTVV.

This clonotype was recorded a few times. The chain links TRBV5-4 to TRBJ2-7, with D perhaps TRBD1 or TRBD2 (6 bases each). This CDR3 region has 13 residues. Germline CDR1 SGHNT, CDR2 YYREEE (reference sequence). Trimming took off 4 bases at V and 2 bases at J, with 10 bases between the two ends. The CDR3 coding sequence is TGTGCCAGCAGCATAGGGGGGCCCTACGAGCAGTACTTC. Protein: CASSIGGPYEQYF.

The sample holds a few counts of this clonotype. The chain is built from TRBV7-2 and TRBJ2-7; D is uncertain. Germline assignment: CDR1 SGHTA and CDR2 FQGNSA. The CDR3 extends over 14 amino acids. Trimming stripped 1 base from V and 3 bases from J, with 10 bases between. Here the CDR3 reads CASSLVPVSYEQYV. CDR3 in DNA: TGTGCCAGCAGCTTAGTCCCGGTCAGCTACGAGCAGTACGTC.

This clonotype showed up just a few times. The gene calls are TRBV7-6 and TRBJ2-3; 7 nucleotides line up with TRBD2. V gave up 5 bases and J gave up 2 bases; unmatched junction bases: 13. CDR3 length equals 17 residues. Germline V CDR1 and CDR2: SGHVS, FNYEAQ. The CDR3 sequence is CASSQKRDYRFTDTQYF. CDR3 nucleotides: TGTGCCAGCAGCCAGAAGCGGGACTACCGATTCACAGATACGCAGTATTTT.

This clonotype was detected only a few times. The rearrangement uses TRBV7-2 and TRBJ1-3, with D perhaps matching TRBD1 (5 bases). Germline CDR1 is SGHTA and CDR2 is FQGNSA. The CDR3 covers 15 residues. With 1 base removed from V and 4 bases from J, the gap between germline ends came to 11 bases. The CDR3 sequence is CASSLEQVGGNTIYF. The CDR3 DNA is TGTGCCAGCAGCTTAGAACAGGTGGGAGGAAACACCATATATTTT.

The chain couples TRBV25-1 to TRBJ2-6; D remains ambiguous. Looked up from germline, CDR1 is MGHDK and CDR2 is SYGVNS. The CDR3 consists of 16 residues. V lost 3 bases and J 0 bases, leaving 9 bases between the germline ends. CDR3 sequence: CASSEGGNSGANVLTF. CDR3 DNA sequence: TGTGCCAGCAGTGAGGGTGGAAACTCTGGGGCCAACGTCCTGACTTTC.

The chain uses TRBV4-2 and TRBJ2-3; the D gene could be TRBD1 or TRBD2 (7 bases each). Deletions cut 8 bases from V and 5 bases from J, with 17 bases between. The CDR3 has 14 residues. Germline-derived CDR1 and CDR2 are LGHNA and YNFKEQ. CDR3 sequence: CASGGGQREDTQYF. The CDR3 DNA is TGTGCCAGCGGAGGGGGCCAGCGGGAAGATACGCAGTATTTT.

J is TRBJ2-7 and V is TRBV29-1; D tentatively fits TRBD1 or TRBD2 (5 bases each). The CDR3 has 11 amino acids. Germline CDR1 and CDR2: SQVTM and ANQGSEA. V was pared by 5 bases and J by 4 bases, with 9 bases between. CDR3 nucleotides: TGCAGCGTTCGGGACGGTTACGAGCAGTACGTC. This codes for CSVRDGYEQYV.

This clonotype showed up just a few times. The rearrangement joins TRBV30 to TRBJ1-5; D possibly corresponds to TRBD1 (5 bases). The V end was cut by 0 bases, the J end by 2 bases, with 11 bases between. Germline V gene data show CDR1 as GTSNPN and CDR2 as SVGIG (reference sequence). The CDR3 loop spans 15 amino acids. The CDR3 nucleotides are TGTGCCTGGAGTGTCGAGGGGCGAGGCAATCAGCCCCAGCATTTT. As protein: CAWSVEGRGNQPQHF.

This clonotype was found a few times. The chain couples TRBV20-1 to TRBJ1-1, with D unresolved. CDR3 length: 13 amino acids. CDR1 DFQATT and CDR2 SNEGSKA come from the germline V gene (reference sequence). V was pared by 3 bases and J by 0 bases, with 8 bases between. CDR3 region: CSASRALNTEAFF. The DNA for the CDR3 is TGCAGTGCTAGTCGAGCCTTGAACACTGAAGCTTTCTTT.

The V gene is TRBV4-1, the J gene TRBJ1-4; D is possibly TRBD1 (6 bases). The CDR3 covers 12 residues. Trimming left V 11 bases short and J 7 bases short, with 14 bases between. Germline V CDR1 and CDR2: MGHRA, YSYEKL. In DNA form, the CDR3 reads TGCGCCGTAGGGGGGAACGGTGAAAAACTGTTTTTT. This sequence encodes CAVGGNGEKLFF.

This CDR3 reads CSGRGTGTEAFF. The CDR3 DNA is TGCAGTGGCCGGGGGACGGGCACTGAAGCTTTCTTT. The V call is TRBV20-1, the J call TRBJ1-1, with a tentative D call TRBD1 (5 bases). Trimming stripped 7 bases from V and 4 bases from J, with 13 bases between. Germline CDR1 is DFQATT and CDR2 is SNEGSKA (reference sequence). This CDR3 is 12 amino acids long.

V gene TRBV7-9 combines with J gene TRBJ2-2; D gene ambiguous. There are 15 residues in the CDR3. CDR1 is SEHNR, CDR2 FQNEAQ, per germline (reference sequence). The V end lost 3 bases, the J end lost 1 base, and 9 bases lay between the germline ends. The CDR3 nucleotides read TGTGCCAGCAGCTTGGGCCATATGAACACCGGGGAGCTGTTTTTT. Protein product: CASSLGHMNTGELFF. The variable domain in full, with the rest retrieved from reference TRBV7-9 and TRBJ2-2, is DTGVSQNPRHKITKRGQNVTFRCDPISEHNRLYWYRQTLGQGPEFLTYFQNEAQLEKSRLLSDRFSAERPKGSFSTLEIQRTEQGDSAMYLCASSLGHMNTGELFFGEGSRLTVL.

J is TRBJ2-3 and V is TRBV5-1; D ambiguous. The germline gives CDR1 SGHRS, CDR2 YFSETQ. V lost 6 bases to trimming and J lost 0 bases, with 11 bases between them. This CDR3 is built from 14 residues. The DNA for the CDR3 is TGCGCCAGCACCCTCTGGGCGAGCACAGATACGCAGTATTTT. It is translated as CASTLWASTDTQYF.

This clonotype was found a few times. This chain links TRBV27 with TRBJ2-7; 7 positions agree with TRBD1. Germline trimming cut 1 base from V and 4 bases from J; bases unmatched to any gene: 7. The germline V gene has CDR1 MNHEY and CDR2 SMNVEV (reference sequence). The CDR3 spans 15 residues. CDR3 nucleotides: TGTGCCAGCAGTTTATTCCAGGGGGAATGGTACGAGCAGTACTTC. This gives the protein CASSLFQGEWYEQYF.

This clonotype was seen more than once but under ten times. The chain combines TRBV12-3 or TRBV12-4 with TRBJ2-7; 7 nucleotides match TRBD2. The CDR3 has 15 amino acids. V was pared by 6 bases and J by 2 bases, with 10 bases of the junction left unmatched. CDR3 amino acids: CASSSPGRGAYEQYF. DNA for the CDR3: TGTGCCAGCAGCTCACCGGGACGGGGGGCCTACGAGCAGTACTTC.

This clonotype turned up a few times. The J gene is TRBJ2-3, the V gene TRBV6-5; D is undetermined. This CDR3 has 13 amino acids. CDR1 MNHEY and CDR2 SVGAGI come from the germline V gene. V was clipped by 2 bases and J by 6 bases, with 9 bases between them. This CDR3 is CASSYDMVDTQYF. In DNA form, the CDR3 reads TGTGCCAGCAGTTACGATATGGTGGATACGCAGTATTTT.

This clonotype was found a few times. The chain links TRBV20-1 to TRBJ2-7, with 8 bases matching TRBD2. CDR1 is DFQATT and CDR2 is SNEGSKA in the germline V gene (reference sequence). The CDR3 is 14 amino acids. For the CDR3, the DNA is TGCAGCGCTGAGCGGGGGCGGGGACCCTACGAGCAGTACTTC. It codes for CSAERGRGPYEQYF.

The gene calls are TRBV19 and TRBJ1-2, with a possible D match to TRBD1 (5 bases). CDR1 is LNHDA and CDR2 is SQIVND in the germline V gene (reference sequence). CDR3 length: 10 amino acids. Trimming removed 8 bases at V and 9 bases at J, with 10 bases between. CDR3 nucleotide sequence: TGTGCCAGTGGGGCGCGGCGCTACACCTTC. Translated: CASGARRYTF.

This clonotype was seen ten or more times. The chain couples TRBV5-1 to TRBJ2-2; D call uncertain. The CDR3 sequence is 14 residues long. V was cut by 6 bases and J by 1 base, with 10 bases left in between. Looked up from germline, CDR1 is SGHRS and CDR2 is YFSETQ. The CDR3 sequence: CASNLWVNTGELFF. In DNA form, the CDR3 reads TGCGCCAGCAATCTCTGGGTGAACACCGGGGAGCTGTTTTTT.